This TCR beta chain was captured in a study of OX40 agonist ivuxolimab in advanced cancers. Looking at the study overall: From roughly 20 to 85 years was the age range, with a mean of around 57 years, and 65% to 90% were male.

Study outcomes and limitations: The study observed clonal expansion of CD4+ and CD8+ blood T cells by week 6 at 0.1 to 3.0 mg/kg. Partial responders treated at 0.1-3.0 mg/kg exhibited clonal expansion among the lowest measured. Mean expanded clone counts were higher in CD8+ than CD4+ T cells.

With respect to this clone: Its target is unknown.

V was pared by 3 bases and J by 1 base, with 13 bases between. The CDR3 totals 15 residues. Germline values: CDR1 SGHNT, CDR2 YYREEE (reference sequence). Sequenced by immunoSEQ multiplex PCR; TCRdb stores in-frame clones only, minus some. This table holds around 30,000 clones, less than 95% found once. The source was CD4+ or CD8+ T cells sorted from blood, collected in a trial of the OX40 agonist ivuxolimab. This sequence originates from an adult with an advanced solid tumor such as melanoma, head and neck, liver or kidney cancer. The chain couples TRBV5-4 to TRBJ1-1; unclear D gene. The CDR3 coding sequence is TGTGCCAGCAGCTACGGAGGGTGGAGGAACACTGAAGCTTTCTTT. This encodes CASSYGGWRNTEAFF.